This T cell receptor (beta chain) was captured by sequencing in a study of blood T cell repertoires in COVID-19. Study overall: Acute-phase and convalescent COVID-19 samples originated in the United States, Italy and Spain. PBMCs, B-cell-depleted T cells, or T cells provided the cDNA or gDNA that made up the material.

This CDR3 has 12 residues. The germline V and J ends were trimmed by 5 bases and 6 bases, with 11 bases remaining between them. Germline CDR1 is SEHNR and CDR2 is FQNEAQ (reference sequence). Sequenced by immunoSEQ multiplex PCR; TCRdb stores in-frame clones only, minus some. The repertoire includes hundreds of thousands of clones, 80% to 90% of them detected once, and about 3% sits in the top ten. This clone came up once. The rearrangement uses TRBV7-9 and TRBJ2-7; tentative D call: TRBD1 (5 bases). The sample consisted of peripheral blood. The clonotype was recovered from a woman aged 25 to 39 with COVID-19, enrolled during active disease. CDR3 DNA sequence: TGTGCCAGCAGCCCGGGCAGGGTCGAGCAGTACTTC. Translated, it gives CASSPGRVEQYF.